This T cell receptor beta chain stems from a study of brain T cells in children with intractable seizures. General observations from the study: HCMV serostatus was not known, and viral specificity came from CDR3 similarity only. Pre-surgery blood may have been undersampled, hiding some clones.

Points on this clone: Antigen unknown.

Germline lookup yields CDR1 ENHRY and CDR2 SYGVKD. The CDR3 runs 13 residues. V was trimmed by 6 bases and J by 0 bases, leaving 6 bases between them. Here immunoSEQ multiplex PCR was the method, and the copy in TCRdb shows in-frame clones only, minus some. The table has roughly 80,000 clones, under 95% seen once. The sample in question was peripheral blood, obtained at surgery. V is TRBV10-3 and J is TRBJ1-3, with D unclear. The receptor's source is a girl aged 2-10 years with Rasmussen encephalitis and intractable seizures. The CDR3 nucleotides are TGTGCCATCAGCCTAAGCTCTGGAAACACCATATATTTT. Translating it yields CAISLSSGNTIYF.